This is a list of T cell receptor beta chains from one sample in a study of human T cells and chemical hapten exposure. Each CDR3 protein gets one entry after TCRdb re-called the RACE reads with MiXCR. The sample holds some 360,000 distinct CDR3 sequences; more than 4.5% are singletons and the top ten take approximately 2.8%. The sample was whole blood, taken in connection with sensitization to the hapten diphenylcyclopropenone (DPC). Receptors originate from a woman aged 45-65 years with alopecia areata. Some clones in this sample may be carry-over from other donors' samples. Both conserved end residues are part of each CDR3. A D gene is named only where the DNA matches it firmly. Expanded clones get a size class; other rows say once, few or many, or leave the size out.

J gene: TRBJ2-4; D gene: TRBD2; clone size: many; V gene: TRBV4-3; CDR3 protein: CASSQLAGVKNIQYF; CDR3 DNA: TGCGCCAGCAGCCAGCTAGCGGGAGTTAAAAACATTCAGTACTTC
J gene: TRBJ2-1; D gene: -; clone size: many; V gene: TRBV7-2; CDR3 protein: CASSISGSSYNEQFF; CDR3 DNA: TGTGCCAGCAGCATAAGCGGCAGCTCCTACAATGAGCAGTTCTTC
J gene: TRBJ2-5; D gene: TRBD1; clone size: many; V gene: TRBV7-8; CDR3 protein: CASSLILDRGKETQYF; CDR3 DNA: TGTGCCAGCAGCTTAATTTTGGACAGGGGAAAGGAGACCCAGTACTTC
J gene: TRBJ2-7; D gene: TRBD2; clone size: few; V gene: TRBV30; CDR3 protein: CAWLSKRGAYEQYF; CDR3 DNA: TGTGCCTGGCTCTCTAAACGGGGGGCCTACGAGCAGTACTTC
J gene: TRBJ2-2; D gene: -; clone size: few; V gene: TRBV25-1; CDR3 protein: CASSVMGEIGELFF; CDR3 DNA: TGTGCCAGCAGTGTTATGGGGGAGATCGGGGAGCTGTTTTTT
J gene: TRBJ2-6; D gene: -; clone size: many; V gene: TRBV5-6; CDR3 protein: CASSLPISGANVLTF; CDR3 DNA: TGTGCCAGCAGCTTGCCCATCTCTGGGGCCAACGTCCTGACTTTC
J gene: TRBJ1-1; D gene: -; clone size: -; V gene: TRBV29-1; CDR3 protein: CSVQGSSMNTEAFF; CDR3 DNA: TGCAGCGTGCAGGGTTCCAGCATGAACACTGAAGCTTTCTTT
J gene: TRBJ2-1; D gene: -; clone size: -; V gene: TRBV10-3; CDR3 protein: CAISEGSSYNEQFF; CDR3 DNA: TGTGCCATCAGTGAGGGGAGCTCCTACAATGAGCAGTTCTTC
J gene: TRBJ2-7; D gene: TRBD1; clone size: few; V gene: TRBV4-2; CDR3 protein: CASSQTGAAGQYF; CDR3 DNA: TGTGCCAGCAGCCAAACAGGGGCGGCCGGGCAGTACTTC
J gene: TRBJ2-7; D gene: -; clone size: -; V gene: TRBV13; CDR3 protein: CASSPRDEAAYEQYF; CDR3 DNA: TGTGCCAGCAGCCCCCGAGATGAAGCGGCCTACGAGCAGTACTTC
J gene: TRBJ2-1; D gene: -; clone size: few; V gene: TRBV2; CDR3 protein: CASRSGGGDEQFF; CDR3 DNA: TGTGCCAGCAGATCAGGGGGAGGCGATGAGCAGTTCTTC
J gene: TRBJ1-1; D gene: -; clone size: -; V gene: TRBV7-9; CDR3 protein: CASSLGLQGRAEAFF; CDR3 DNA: TGTGCCAGCAGCTTAGGATTGCAGGGGAGGGCTGAAGCTTTCTTT
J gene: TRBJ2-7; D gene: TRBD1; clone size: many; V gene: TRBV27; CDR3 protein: CASSVKQGSHEQYF; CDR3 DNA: TGTGCCAGCAGTGTAAAACAGGGGTCCCACGAGCAGTACTTC
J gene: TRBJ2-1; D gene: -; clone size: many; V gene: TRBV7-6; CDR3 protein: CASSPRGTPNNEQFF; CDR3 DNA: TGTGCCAGCAGCCCCCGGGGGACACCGAACAATGAGCAGTTCTTC
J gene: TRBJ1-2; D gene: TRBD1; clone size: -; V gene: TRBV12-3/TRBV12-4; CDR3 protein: CASSLDRADGYTF; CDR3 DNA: TGTGCCAGCAGTTTGGACAGGGCCGATGGCTACACCTTC
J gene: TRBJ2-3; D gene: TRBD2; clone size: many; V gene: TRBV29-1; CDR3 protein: CSVEEAGETDTQYF; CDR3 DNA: TGCAGCGTTGAAGAAGCGGGGGAGACAGATACGCAGTATTTT
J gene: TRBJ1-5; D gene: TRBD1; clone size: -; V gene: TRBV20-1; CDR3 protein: CSAGRDRDWGNQPQHF; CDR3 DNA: TGCAGTGCTGGTCGGGACAGGGATTGGGGCAATCAGCCCCAGCATTTT
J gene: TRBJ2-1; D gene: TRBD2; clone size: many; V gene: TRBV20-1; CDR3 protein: CSAEGTSGGRQNEQFF; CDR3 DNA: TGCAGTGCTGAAGGGACTAGCGGGGGTAGACAGAATGAGCAGTTCTTC
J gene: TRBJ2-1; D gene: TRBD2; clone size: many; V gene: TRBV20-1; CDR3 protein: CSARIRLAGVYNEQFF; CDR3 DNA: TGCAGTGCTAGAATCCGACTAGCGGGGGTCTACAATGAGCAGTTCTTC
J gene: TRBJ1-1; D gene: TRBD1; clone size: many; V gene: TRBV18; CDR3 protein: CASSGDRAVTEAFF; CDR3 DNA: TGTGCCAGCTCGGGGGACAGGGCCGTCACTGAAGCTTTCTTT
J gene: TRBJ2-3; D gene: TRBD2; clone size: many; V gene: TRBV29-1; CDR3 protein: CSATSGTDTQYF; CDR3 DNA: TGCAGCGCGACTAGCGGCACAGATACGCAGTATTTT
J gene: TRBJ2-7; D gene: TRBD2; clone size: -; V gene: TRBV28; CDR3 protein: CASRHSSGNYEQYF; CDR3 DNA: TGTGCCAGCAGACACTCTAGCGGGAACTACGAGCAGTACTTC
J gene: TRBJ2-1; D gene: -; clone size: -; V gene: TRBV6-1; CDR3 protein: CASRDLNTYNEQFF; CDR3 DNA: TGTGCCAGCAGGGACTTGAATACCTACAATGAGCAGTTCTTC
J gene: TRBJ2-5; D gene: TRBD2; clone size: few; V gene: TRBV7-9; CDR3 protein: CASRGRGGAGETQYF; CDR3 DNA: TGTGCCAGCAGGGGACGCGGGGGGGCCGGAGAGACCCAGTACTTC
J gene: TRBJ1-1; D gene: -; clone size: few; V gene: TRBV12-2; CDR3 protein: CASRFRVRGMNTEAFF; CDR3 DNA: TGTGCAAGTCGCTTCAGGGTAAGAGGGATGAACACTGAAGCTTTCTTT